This T cell receptor beta chain came from a study of beta chain features in type 1 diabetes. Points from the study as a whole: Moderate yet significant TCRB CDR3 shortening was seen in Type 1 diabetes patients in all four CD4+ subsets.

This CDR3 is built from 17 residues. Germline loops: CDR1 MNHEY, CDR2 SMNVEV (reference sequence). Trimming took 6 bases from V and 0 from J; bases not matched to a gene: 9. Comment on this clone: The antigen remains unidentified.

Expressed TCRB transcripts were sequenced, since all the RNA that had been isolated was reverse transcribed. Data came from immunoSEQ multiplex PCR; TCRdb stores just in-frame clones and leaves some out. The table lists roughly 150,000 clones, about 63% of them singletons, with roughly 0.095% in the top ten. V and J are TRBV27 and TRBJ2-3; TRBD2 aligns across 10 bases. Sequenced input: naive CD4+ T cells from blood. This clonotype was sampled from a man younger than 40 with type 1 diabetes. The CDR3 DNA reads TGTGCCAGCAGCCCACCGGGACTAGCGCCTAGCACAGATACGCAGTATTTT. This encodes CASSPPGLAPSTDTQYF.